Each of the 2 T cell receptor beta chains below was sequenced from the same sample in a study of blood T cell repertoires in COVID-19. Sequencing was performed with immunoSEQ multiplex PCR; in TCRdb, only in-frame clones are kept and a portion is missing. This table has about 310,000 clones, 89% appearing once. Sequences were obtained from PBMCs or T cells enriched from blood (not recorded which). The source is a man between 60 and 75 years old who had recovered from COVID-19.

V is TRBV3-1 (or the pseudogene TRBV3-2) and J is TRBJ2-1, with D uncertain. CDR1 is LGHDT and CDR2 is YNNKEL in the germline V gene (reference sequence). The CDR3 covers 14 residues. The ends were cut back, 1 base at V and 3 bases at J, with 7 bases in the middle. Written as DNA, the CDR3 is TGTGCCAGCAGCCAAGGTCCCAGCTACAATGAGCAGTTCTTC. This encodes CASSQGPSYNEQFF.

V is TRBV5-1 and J is TRBJ1-6, with 10 bases fitting TRBD1. The CDR3 covers 14 residues. CDR1 SGHRS and CDR2 YFSETQ come from the germline V gene. The V segment lost 4 bases and the J segment 8 bases; nucleotides outside the gene matches: 3. CDR3 residues: CASSLGQGDSPLHF. DNA of the CDR3: TGCGCCAGCAGCCTCGGACAGGGGGATTCACCCCTCCACTTT.